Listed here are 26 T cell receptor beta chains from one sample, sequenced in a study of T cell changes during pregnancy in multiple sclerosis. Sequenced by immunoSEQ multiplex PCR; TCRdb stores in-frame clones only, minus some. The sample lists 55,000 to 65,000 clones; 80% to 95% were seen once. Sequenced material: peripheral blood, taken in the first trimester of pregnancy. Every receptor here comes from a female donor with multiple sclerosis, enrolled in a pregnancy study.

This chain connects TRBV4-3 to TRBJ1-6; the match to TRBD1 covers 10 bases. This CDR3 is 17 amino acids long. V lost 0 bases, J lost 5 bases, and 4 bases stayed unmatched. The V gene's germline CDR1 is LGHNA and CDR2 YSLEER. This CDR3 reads CASSQETGGVHNSPLHF. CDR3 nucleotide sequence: TGCGCCAGCAGCCAAGAGACAGGGGGCGTCCATAATTCACCCCTCCACTTT.

CDR3 sequence (DNA): TGTGCCAGCAGCGTAGTCGGGAAGGGCGGGGAGCTGTTTTTT. Its protein is CASSVVGKGGELFF. The V call is TRBV9, the J call TRBJ2-2; a possible D gene is TRBD2 (5 bases). The length of the CDR3 is 14 residues. Trimming cost V 0 bases and J 7 bases, with 10 bases left between them. In germline, CDR1 is SGDLS, CDR2 YYNGEE.

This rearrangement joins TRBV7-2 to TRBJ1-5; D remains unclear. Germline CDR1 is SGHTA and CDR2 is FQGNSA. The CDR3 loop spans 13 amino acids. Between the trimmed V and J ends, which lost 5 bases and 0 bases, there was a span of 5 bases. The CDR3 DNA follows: TGTGCCAGCAGCGTAAATAGCAATCAGCCCCAGCATTTT. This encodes CASSVNSNQPQHF.

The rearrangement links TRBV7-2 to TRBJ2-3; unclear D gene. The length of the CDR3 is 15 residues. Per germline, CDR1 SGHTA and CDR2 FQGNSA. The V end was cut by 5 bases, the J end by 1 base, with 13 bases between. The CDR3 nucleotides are TGTGCCAGCAGCCCCGGTGGAGCTCGCACAGATACGCAGTATTTT. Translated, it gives CASSPGGARTDTQYF.

The CDR3 loop reads CASSPRGYTQYF. CDR3 bases: TGTGCCAGCAGCCCCCGGGGATATACGCAGTATTTT. This chain connects TRBV14 to TRBJ2-3; D is possibly TRBD2 (5 bases). This CDR3 is 12 amino acids long. Germline V gene data show CDR1 as SGHDN and CDR2 as FVKESK. V was shortened by 4 bases and J by 7 bases, with 9 bases between the two germline ends.

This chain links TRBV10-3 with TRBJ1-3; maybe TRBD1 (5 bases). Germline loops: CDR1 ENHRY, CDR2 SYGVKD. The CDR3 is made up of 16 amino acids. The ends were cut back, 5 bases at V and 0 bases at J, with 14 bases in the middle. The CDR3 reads CAISSPGFSSGNTIYF. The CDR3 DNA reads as TGTGCCATCAGTTCGCCAGGGTTTAGCTCTGGAAACACCATATATTTT.

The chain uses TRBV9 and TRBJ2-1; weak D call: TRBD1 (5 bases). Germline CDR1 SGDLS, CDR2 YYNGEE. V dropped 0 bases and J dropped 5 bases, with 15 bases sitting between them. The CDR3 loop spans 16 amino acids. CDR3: CASSVAGQIFHNEQFF. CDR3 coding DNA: TGTGCCAGCAGCGTAGCTGGACAAATCTTTCACAATGAGCAGTTCTTC.

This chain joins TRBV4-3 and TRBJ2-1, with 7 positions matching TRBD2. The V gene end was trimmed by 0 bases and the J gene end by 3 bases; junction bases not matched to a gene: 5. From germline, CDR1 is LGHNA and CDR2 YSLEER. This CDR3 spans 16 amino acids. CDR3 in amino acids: CASSQDQAGNYNEQFF. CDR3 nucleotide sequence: TGCGCCAGCAGCCAAGATCAAGCGGGGAACTACAATGAGCAGTTCTTC.

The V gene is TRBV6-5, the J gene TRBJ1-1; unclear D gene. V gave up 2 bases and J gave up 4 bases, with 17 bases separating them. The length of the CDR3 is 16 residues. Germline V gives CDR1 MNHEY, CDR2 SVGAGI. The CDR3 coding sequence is TGTGCCAGCAGTTACACAAGGACGGGCCGGGGCACTGAAGCTTTCTTT. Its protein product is CASSYTRTGRGTEAFF.

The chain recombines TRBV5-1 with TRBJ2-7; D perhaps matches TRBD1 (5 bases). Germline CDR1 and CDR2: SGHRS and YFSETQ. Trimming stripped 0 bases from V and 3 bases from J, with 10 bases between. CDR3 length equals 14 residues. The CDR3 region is CASSLDRQYYEQYF. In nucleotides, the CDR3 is TGCGCCAGCAGCTTGGACCGACAGTACTACGAGCAGTACTTC. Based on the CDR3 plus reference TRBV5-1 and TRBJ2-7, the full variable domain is KAGVTQTPRYLIKTRGQQVTLSCSPISGHRSVSWYQQTPGQGLQFLFEYFSETQRNKGNFPGRFSGRQFSNSRSEMNVSTLELGDSALYLCASSLDRQYYEQYFGPGTRLTVT.

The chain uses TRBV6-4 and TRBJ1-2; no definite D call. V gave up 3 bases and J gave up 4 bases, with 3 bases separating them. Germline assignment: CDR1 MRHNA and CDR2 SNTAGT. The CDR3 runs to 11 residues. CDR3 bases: TGTGCCAGCAGTGATAGCTATGGCTACACCTTC. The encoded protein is CASSDSYGYTF.

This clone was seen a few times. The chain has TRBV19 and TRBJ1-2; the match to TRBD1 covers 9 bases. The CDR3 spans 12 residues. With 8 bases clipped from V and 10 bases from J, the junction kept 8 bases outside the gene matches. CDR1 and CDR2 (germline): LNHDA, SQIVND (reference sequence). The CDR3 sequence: CASFPGQGHYTF. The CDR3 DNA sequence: TGTGCCAGTTTCCCGGGACAGGGACACTACACCTTC.

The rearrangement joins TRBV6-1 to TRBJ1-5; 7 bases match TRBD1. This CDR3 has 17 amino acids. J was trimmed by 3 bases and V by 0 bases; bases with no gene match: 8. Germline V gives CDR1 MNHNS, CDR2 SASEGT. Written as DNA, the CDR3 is TGTGCCAGCAGTGAAGCCCCGGGGGGGACAGTCAATCAGCCCCAGCATTTT. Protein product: CASSEAPGGTVNQPQHF.

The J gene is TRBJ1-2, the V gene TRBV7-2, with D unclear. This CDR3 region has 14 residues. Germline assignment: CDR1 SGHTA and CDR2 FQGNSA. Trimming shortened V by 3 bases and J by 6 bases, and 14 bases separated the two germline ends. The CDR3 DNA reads TGTGCCAGCAGCTTGGCATTCTCCAACAATGGCTACACCTTC. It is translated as CASSLAFSNNGYTF. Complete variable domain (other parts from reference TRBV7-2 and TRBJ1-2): GAGVSQSPSNKVTEKGKDVELRCDPISGHTALYWYRQSLGQGLEFLIYFQGNSAPDKSGLPSDRFSAERTGGSVSTLTIQRTQQEDSAVYLCASSLAFSNNGYTFGSGTRLTVV.

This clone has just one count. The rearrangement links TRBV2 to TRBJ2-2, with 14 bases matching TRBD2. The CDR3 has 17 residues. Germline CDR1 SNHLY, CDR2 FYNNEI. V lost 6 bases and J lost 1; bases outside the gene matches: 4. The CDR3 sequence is CASRGTSGGLNTGELFF. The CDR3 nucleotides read TGTGCCAGCAGGGGGACTAGCGGGGGCCTGAACACCGGGGAGCTGTTTTTT.

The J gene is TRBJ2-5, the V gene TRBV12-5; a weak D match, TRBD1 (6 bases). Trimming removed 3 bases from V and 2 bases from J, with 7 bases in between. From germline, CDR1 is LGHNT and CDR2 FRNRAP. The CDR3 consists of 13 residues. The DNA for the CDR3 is TGTGCTAGTGGTTTAGGACAGCAAGAGACCCAGTACTTC. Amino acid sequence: CASGLGQQETQYF.

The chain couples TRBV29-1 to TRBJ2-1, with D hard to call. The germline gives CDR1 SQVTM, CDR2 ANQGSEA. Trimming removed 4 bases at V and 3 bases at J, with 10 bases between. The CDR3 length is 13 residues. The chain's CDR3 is CSVVIRSYNEQFF. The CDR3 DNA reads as TGCAGCGTTGTAATTCGCAGCTACAATGAGCAGTTCTTC.

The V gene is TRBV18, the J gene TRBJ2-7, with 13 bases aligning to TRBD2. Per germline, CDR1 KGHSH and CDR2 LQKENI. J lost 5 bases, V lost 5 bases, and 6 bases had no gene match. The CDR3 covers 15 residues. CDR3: CASSAFGLAGDEQYF. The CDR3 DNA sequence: TGTGCCAGCTCAGCATTCGGACTAGCGGGGGACGAGCAGTACTTC.

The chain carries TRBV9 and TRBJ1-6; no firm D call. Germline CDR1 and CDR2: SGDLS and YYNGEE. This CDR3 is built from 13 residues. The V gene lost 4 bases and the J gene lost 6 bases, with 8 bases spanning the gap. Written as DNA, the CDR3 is TGTGCCAGCAGCCTTCCCAGTAATTCACCCCTCCACTTT. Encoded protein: CASSLPSNSPLHF.

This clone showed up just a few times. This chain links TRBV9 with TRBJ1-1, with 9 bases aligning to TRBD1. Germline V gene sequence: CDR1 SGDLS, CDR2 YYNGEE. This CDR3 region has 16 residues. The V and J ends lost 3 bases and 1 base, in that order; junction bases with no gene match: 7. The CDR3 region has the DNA TGTGCCAGCAGCGCCGTCCCGGGACAGGGGAACACTGAAGCTTTCTTT. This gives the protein CASSAVPGQGNTEAFF.

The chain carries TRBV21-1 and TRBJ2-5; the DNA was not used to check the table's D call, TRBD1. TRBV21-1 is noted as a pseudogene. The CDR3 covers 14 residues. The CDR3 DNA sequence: TGTGCCAGCAGCAAAAAACAGTTCCAAGAGACCCAGTACTTC. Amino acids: CASSKKQFQETQYF.

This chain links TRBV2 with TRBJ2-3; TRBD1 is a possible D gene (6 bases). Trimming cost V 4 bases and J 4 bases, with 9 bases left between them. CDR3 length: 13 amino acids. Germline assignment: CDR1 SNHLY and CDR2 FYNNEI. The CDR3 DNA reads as TGTGCCAGCAGTGGGGGGCCCCCAGATACGCAGTATTTT. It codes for CASSGGPPDTQYF.

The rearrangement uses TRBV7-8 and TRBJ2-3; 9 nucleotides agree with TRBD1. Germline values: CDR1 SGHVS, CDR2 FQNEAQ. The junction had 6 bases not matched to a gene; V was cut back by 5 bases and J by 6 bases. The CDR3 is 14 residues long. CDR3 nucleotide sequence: TGTGCCAGCAGCCCGGGACAGGGTTGGGATACGCAGTATTTT. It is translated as CASSPGQGWDTQYF.

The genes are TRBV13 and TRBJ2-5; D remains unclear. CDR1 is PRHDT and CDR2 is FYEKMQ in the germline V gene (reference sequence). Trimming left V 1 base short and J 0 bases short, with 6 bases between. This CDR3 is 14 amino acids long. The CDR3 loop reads CASSLARYQETQYF. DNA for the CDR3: TGTGCCAGCAGCTTAGCGAGGTACCAAGAGACCCAGTACTTC. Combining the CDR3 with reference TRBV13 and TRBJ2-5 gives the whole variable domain AAGVIQSPRHLIKEKRETATLKCYPIPRHDTVYWYQQGPGQDPQFLISFYEKMQSDKGSIPDRFSAQQFSDYHSELNMSSLELGDSALYFCASSLARYQETQYFGPGTRLLVL.

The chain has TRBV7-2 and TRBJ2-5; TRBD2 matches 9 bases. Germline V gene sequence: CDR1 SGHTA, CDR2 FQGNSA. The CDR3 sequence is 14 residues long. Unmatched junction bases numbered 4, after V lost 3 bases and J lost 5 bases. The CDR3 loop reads CASSFRGGAETQYF. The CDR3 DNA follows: TGTGCCAGCAGCTTCCGCGGGGGGGCTGAGACCCAGTACTTC.

DNA for the CDR3: TGTGCTAGTGGTTTGGGGGAGGGATGGAATTCACCCCTCCACTTT. Its protein product is CASGLGEGWNSPLHF. The chain joins TRBV12-5 to TRBJ1-6; D gene unclear. V was cut by 1 base and J by 7 bases, with 11 bases left in between. CDR1 is LGHNT and CDR2 is FRNRAP in the germline V gene. This CDR3 contains 15 residues. The full variable domain, rest sourced from reference TRBV12-5 and TRBJ1-6, is DARVTQTPRHKVTEMGQEVTMRCQPILGHNTVFWYRQTMMQGLELLAYFRNRAPLDDSGMPKDRFSAEMPDATLATLKIQPSEPRDSAVYFCASGLGEGWNSPLHFGNGTRLTVT.